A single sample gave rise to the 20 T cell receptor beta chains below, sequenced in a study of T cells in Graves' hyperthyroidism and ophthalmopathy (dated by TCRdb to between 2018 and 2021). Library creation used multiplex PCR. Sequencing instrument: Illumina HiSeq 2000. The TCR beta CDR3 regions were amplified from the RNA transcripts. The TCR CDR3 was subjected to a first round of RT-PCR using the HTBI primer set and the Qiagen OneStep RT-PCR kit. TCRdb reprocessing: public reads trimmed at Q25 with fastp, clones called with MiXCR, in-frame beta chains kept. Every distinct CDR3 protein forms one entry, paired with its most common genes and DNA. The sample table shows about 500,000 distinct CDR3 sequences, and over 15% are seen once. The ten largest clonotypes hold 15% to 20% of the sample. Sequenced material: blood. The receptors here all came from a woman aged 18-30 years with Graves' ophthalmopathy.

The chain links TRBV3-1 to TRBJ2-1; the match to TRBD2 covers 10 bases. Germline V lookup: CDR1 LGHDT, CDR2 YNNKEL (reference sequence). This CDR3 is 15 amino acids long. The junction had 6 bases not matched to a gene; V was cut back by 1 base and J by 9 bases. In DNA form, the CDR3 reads TGTGCCAGCAGCCAAGTGGGGCTAGCGGGGGCTGAGCAGTTCTTC. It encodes CASSQVGLAGAEQFF.

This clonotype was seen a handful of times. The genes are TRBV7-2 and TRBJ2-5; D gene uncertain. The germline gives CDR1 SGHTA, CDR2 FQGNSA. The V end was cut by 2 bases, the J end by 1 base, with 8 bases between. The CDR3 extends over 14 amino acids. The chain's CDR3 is CASSLRVAQETQYF. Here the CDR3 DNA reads TGTGCCAGCAGCTTAAGGGTGGCCCAAGAGACCCAGTACTTC.

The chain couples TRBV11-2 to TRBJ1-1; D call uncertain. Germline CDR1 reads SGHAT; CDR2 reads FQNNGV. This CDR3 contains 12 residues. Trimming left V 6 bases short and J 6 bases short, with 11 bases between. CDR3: CASSPVASEAFF. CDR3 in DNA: TGTGCCAGCAGTCCGGTAGCTTCTGAAGCTTTCTTT.

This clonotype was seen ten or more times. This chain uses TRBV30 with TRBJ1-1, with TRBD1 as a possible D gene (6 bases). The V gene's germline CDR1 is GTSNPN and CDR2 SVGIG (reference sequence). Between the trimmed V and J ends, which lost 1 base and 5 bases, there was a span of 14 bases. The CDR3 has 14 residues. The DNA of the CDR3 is TGTGCCTGGAGTGCTAACAGGGAGGCAACTGAAGCTTTCTTT. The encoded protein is CAWSANREATEAFF.

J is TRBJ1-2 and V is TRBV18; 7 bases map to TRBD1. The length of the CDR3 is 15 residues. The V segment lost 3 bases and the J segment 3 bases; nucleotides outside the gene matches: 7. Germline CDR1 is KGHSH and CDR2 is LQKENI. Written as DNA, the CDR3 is TGTGCCAGCTCACCTATGACAGGGACCGACTATGGCTACACCTTC. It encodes CASSPMTGTDYGYTF. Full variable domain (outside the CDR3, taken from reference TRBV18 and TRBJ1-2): NAGVMQNPRHLVRRRGQEARLRCSPMKGHSHVYWYRQLPEEGLKFMVYLQKENIIDESGMPKERFSAEFPKEGPSILRIQQVVRGDSAAYFCASSPMTGTDYGYTFGSGTRLTVV.

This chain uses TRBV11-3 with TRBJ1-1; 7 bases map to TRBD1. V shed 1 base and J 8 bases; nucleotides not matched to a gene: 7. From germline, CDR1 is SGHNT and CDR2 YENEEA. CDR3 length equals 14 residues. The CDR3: CASSLGFRDSEAFF. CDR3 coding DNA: TGTGCCAGCAGCTTAGGGTTTCGGGACAGCGAAGCTTTCTTT.

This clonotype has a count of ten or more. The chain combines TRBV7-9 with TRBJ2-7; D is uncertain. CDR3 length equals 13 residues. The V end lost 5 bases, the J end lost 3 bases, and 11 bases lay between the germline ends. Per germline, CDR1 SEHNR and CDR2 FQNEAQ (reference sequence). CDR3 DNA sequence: TGTGCCAGCAGCGGTACGGCGGACTACGAGCAGTACTTC. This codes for CASSGTADYEQYF.

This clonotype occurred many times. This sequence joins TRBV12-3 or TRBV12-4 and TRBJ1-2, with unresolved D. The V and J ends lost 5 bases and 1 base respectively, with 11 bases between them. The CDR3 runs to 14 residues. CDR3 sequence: CASSADRFNYGYTF. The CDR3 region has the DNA TGTGCCAGCAGTGCGGACCGTTTTAACTATGGCTACACCTTC.

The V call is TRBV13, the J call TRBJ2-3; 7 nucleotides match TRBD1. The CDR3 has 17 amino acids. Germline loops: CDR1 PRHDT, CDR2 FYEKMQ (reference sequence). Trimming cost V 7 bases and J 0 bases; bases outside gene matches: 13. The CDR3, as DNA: TGTGCCAGCAACGTAGGGGGCAGGACCTATAGCACAGATACGCAGTATTTT. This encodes CASNVGGRTYSTDTQYF.

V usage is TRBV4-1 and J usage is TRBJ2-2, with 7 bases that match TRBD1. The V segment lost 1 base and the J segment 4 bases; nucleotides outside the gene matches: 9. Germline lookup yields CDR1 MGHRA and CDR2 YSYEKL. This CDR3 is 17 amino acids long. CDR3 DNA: TGCGCCAGCAGCCAAGGCAAACTGGGGACAGTCACCGGGGAGCTGTTTTTT. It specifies CASSQGKLGTVTGELFF.

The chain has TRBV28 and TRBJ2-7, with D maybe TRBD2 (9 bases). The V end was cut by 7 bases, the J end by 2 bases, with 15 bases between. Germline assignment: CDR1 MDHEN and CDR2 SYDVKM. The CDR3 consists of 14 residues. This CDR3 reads CASTGGGRAYEQYF. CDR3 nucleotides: TGTGCCAGCACAGGGGGCGGGAGGGCCTACGAGCAGTACTTC. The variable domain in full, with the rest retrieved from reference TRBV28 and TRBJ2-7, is DVKVTQSSRYLVKRTGEKVFLECVQDMDHENMFWYRQDPGLGLRLIYFSYDVKMKEKGDIPEGYSVSREKKERFSLILESASTNQTSMYLCASTGGGRAYEQYFGPGTRLTVT.

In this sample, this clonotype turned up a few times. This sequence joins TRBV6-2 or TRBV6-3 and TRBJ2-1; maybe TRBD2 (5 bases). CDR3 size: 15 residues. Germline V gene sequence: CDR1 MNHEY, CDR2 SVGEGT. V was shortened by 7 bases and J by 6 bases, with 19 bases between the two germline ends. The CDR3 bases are TGTGCCAGCACGAACGCCCACCGGGGTAGCAATGAGCAGTTCTTC. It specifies CASTNAHRGSNEQFF.

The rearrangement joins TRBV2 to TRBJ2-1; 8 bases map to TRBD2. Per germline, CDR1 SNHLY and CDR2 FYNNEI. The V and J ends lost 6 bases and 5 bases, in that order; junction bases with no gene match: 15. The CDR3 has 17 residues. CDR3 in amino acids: CASRRDGGALLDNEQFF. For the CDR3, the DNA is TGTGCCAGCAGGAGGGACGGGGGGGCCCTCTTAGACAATGAGCAGTTCTTC.

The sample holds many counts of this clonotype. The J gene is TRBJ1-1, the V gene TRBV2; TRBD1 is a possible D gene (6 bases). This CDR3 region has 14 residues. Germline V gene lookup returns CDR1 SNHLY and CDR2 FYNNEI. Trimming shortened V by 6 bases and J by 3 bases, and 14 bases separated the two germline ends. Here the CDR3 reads CASRSGKGDTEAFF. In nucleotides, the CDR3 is TGTGCCAGCAGGTCGGGGAAGGGGGACACTGAAGCTTTCTTT.

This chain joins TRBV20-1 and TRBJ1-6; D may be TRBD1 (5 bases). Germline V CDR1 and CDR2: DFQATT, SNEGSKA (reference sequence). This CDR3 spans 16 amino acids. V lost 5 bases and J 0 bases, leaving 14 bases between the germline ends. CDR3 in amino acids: CSAQSRESSYNSPLHF. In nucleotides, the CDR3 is TGCAGTGCTCAGAGCAGGGAAAGCTCCTATAATTCACCCCTCCACTTT.

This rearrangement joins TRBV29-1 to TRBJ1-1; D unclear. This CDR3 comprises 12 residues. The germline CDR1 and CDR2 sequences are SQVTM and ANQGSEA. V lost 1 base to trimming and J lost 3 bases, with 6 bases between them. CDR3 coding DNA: TGCAGCGTTGAAGGCCAGTACACTGAAGCTTTCTTT. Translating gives CSVEGQYTEAFF. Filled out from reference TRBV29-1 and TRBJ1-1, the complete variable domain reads SAVISQKPSRDICQRGTSLTIQCQVDSQVTMMFWYRQQPGQSLTLIATANQGSEATYESGFVIDKFPISRPNLTFSTLTVSNMSPEDSSIYLCSVEGQYTEAFFGQGTRLTVV.

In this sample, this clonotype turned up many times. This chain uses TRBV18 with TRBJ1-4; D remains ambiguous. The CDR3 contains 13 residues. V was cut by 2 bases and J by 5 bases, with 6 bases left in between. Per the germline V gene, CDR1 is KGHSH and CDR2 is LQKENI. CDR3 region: CASSPNENEKLFF. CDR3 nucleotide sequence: TGTGCCAGCTCACCAAATGAAAATGAAAAACTGTTTTTT.

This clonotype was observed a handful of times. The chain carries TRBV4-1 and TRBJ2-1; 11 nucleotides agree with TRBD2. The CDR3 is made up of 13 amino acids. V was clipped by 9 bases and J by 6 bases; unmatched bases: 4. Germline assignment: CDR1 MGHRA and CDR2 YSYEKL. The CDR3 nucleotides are TGCGCCAGTAGCGGGGGGGCCCCCAATGAGCAGTTCTTC. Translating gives CASSGGAPNEQFF.

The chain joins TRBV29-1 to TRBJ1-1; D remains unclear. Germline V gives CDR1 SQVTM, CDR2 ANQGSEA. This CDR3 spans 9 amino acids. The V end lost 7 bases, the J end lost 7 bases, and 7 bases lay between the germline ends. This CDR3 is CSAGFEAFF. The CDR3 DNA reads TGCAGCGCTGGGTTTGAAGCTTTCTTT.

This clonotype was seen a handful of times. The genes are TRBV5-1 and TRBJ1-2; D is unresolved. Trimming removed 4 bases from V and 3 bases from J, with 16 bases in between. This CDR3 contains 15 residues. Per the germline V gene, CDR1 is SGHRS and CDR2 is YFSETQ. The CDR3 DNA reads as TGCGCCAGCAGCCCGGGAACAGTTGTCGACTATGGCTACACCTTC. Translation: CASSPGTVVDYGYTF.